This entry concerns a single T cell receptor beta chain. Repertoires were generated with immunoSEQ multiplex PCR, while TCRdb's copy carries only in-frame clones and drops some. The profile covers about 660,000 clones, with around 87% appearing a single time and 0.0094% taken by the ten largest. The sample originates from a study of shared T cell receptors in the human thymus. Germline CDR1 MNHNY, CDR2 SVGAGI (reference sequence). The CDR3 spans 16 residues. These data were also filed under a second study, of human thymus T cells.

The clonotype comes from a boy in the first two years of life with a congenital heart defect. Sequencing used thymocytes. The genes are TRBV6-6 and TRBJ2-5; 8 bases agree with TRBD1. The end of the DNA fits TRBJ2-7 better, so the J call may be wrong. This CDR3 reads CASSPPLGQGFYEQYF. The CDR3 coding sequence is TGTGCCAGCAGTCCCCCCCTTGGACAGGGATTCTACGAGCAGTACTTC.